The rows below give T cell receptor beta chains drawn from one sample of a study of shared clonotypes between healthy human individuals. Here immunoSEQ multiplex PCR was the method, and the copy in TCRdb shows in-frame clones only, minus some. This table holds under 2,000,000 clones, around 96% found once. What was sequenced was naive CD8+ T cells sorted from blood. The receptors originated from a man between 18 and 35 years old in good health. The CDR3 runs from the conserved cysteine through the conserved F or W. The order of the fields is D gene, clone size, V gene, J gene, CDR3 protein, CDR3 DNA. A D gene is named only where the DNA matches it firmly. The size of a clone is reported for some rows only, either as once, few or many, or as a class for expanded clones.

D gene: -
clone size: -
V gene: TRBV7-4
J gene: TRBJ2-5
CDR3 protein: CASPRSKETQYF
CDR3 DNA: TGTGCCAGCCCTCGGAGCAAAGAGACCCAGTACTTC

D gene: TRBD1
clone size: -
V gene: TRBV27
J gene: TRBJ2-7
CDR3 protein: CASSSAGGYEQYF
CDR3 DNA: TGTGCCAGCAGTTCGGCAGGGGGCTACGAGCAGTACTTC

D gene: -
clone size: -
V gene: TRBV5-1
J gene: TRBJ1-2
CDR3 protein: CASSLAQGIDYGYTF
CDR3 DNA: TGCGCCAGCAGCTTGGCGCAGGGGATCGACTATGGCTACACCTTC

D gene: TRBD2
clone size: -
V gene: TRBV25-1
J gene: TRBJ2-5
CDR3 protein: CASSGTSGGKHQETQYF
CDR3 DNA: TGTGCCAGCAGTGGGACTAGCGGGGGTAAACACCAAGAGACCCAGTACTTC

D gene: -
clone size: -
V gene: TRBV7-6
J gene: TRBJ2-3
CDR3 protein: CASSFLLDTQYF
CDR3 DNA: TGTGCCAGCAGCTTTCTTTTGGATACGCAGTATTTT

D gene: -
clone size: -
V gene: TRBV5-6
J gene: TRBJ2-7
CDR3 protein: CASSSSQLVYEQYF
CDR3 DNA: TGTGCCAGCAGCTCCTCCCAGTTGGTCTACGAGCAGTACTTC

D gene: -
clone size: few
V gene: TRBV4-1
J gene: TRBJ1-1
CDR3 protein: CASSQFGNTEAFF
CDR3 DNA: TGCGCCAGCAGCCAGTTTGGAAACACTGAAGCTTTCTTT

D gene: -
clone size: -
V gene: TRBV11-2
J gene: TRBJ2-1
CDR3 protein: CASTSSRNEQFF
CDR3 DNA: TGTGCCAGCACTAGTTCTCGCAATGAGCAGTTCTTC

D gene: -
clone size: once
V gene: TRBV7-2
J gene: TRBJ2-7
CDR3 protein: CASSLELCAGEGSCEQYF
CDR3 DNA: TGTGCCAGCAGCTTAGAATTGTGCGCGGGTGAGGGGTCGTGCGAGCAGTACTTC

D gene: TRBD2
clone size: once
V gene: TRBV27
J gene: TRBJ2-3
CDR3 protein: CASSLSVVGVRAGGFSTDTQYF
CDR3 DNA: TGTGCCAGCAGTTTATCCGTGGTTGGGGTGCGGGCGGGGGGGTTTAGCACAGATACGCAGTATTTT

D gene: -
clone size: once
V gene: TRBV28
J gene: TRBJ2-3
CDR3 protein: CASNLGASTDTQYF
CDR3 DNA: TGTGCCAGCAATCTAGGTGCTAGCACAGATACGCAGTATTTT

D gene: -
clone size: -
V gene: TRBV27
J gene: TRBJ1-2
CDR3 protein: CASSAGSWDAANYGYTF
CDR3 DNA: TGTGCCAGCAGTGCCGGATCCTGGGATGCAGCTAACTATGGCTACACCTTC

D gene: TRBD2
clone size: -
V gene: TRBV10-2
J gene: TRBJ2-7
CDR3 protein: CASSESTLTTSLLYEQYF
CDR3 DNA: TGCGCCAGCAGTGAGTCGACTTTAACGACTAGCTTACTCTACGAGCAGTACTTC

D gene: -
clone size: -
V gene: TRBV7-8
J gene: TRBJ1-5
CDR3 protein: CASRGTGNQPQHF
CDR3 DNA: TGTGCCAGCAGGGGAACAGGGAATCAGCCCCAGCATTTT

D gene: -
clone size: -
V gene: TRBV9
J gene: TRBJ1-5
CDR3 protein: CASSVGETGHQPQHF
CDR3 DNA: TGTGCCAGCAGCGTCGGGGAGACAGGCCATCAGCCCCAGCATTTT

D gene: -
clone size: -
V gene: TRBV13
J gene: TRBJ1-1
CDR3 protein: CASSLGALTEAFF
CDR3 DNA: TGTGCCAGCAGCTTAGGTGCCTTGACTGAAGCTTTCTTT

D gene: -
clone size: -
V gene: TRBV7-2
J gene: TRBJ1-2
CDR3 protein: CASSLAGDYGYTF
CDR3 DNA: TGTGCCAGCAGCTTAGCAGGGGACTATGGCTACACCTTC